This entry features one T cell receptor beta chain sequence. The source of the sample is a study of CD8+ T cells in alopecia areata. Turning to the study itself: The SALT score measured affected scalp surface percentage in treated patients.

Sequencing used cDNA as its template, made by extracting RNA and reverse transcribing it. Here immunoSEQ multiplex PCR was the method, and the copy in TCRdb shows in-frame clones only, minus some. Of 200,000 or so clones in the sample, 58% were seen once. V lost 4 bases to trimming and J lost 9 bases, with 17 bases between them. CDR1 SGDLS and CDR2 YYNGEE come from the germline V gene. The CDR3 sequence is 14 residues long. The treatment here: oral pan-JAK inhibitor, 5-10 mg twice daily. T lymphocytes (CD4+ and CD8+) were sorted from PBMCs. This TCR was recovered from a human donor with alopecia areata. The gene calls are TRBV9 and TRBJ2-1, with a possible D match to TRBD2 (6 bases). The specimen comprised CD4+ T cells sorted from blood, sampled at week 24, from a patient treated with tofacitinib. The CDR3 DNA reads TGTGCCAGCAGCCCTACGACTAGTATCGGTGAGCAGTTCTTC. Its protein is CASSPTTSIGEQFF.